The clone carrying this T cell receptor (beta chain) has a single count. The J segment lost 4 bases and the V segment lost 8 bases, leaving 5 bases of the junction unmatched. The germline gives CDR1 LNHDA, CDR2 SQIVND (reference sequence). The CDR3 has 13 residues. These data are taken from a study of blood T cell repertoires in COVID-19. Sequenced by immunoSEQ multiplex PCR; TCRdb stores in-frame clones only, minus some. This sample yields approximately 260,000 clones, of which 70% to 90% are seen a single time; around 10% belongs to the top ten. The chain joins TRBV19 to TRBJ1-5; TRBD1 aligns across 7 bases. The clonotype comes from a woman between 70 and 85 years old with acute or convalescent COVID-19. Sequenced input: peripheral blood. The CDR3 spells CASADRSNQPQHF. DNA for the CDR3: TGTGCCAGTGCGGACAGGTCGAATCAGCCCCAGCATTTT.